This T cell receptor beta chain appears in the sequencing data of a study of long-term antiretroviral therapy in people with HIV. Germline V gives CDR1 LGHNA, CDR2 YNFKEQ. Deletions cut 0 bases from V and 0 bases from J, with 6 bases between. The CDR3 loop spans 15 amino acids. An immunoSEQ assay, version v3.0, was performed at survey level. Method: immunoSEQ multiplex PCR; TCRdb's copy keeps in-frame clones and lacks some. The data show about 20,000 clones, with approximately 80% seen just once and roughly 8.8% held by the top ten. This sequence was found in a man younger than 30 with HIV. Sample: unsorted PBMCs, taken 0.5 years before starting antiretroviral therapy. The chain employs TRBV4-2 and TRBJ2-1; no reliable D call. As DNA, the CDR3 is TGTGCCAGCAGCCAAGATCCAAGCTCCTACAATGAGCAGTTCTTC. Translating gives CASSQDPSSYNEQFF.